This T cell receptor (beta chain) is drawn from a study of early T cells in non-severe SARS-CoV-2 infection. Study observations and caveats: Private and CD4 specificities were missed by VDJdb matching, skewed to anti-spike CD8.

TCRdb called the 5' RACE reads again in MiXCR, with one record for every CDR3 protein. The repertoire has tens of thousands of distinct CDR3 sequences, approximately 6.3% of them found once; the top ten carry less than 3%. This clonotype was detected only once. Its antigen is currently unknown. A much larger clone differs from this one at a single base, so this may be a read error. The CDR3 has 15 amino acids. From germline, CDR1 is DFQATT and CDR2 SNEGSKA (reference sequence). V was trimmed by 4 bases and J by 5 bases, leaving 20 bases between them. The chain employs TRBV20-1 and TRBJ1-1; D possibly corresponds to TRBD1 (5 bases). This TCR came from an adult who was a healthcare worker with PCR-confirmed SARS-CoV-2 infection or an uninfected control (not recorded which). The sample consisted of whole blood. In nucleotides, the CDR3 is TGCAGTGCTATCCAAGACAGCCTTGATCGAACTGAAGCTTTCTTT. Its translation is CSAIQDSLDRTEAFF.